This passage covers 21 T cell receptor beta chains from one sample sequenced in a study of cytomegalovirus exposure and HLA in healthy donors. In the PCR, 60 Vbeta and 13 Jbeta primers were used. Only in-frame clones appear in the TCRdb table, and some are missing; sequencing was by immunoSEQ multiplex PCR. The table for this sample gives tens of thousands of clones. Source material: PBMCs. Receptors were obtained from a man aged 50 to 59 in good health and CMV-seropositive.

The chain carries TRBV5-1 and TRBJ2-2, with 8 bases that match TRBD2. Unmatched junction bases numbered 3, after V lost 5 bases and J lost 0 bases. Germline loops: CDR1 SGHRS, CDR2 YFSETQ. The CDR3 is 15 amino acids. CDR3 in amino acids: CASSWGLANTGELFF. The CDR3 coding sequence is TGCGCCAGCAGTTGGGGACTAGCGAACACCGGGGAGCTGTTTTTT.

V and J are TRBV6-5 and TRBJ2-7; 13 bases line up with TRBD2. The CDR3 covers 14 residues. After removal of 5 bases from V and 8 bases from J, the junction contained 6 bases not matched to a gene. From germline, CDR1 is MNHEY and CDR2 SVGAGI. In DNA form, the CDR3 reads TGTGCCAGCAGTCCGCGGACTAGCGGGAGTAAGCAGTACTTC. This translates into CASSPRTSGSKQYF.

The chain couples TRBV29-1 to TRBJ2-6; TRBD1 is a possible D gene (6 bases). V lost 5 bases to trimming and J lost 0 bases, with 11 bases between them. The CDR3 is 15 amino acids. CDR1 is SQVTM, CDR2 ANQGSEA, per germline. In DNA form, the CDR3 reads TGCAGCGTTATGGACAGACACTCTGGGGCCAACGTCCTGACTTTC. Protein sequence: CSVMDRHSGANVLTF.

The genes are TRBV28 and TRBJ2-1; D unclear. The germline V and J ends were trimmed by 6 bases and 10 bases, with 16 bases remaining between them. The CDR3 has 13 amino acids. Germline lookup yields CDR1 MDHEN and CDR2 SYDVKM. The CDR3 loop reads CASSFVNSPEQFF. The CDR3 DNA follows: TGTGCCAGCAGCTTCGTTAACAGCCCAGAGCAGTTCTTC.

The chain carries TRBV7-3 and TRBJ2-3; TRBD1 matches 11 bases. The V segment lost 0 bases and the J segment 5 bases; nucleotides outside the gene matches: 4. CDR3 length: 16 residues. In germline, CDR1 is SGHTA, CDR2 FQGTGA. The DNA for the CDR3 is TGTGCCAGCAGCTTAACGGGACAGGGGGGGGTAGATACGCAGTATTTT. This encodes CASSLTGQGGVDTQYF. Full variable domain (missing parts from reference TRBV7-3 and TRBJ2-3): GAGVSQTPSNKVTEKGKYVELRCDPISGHTALYWYRQSLGQGPEFLIYFQGTGAADDSGLPNDRFFAVRPEGSVSTLKIQRTERGDSAVYLCASSLTGQGGVDTQYFGPGTRLTVL.

This chain connects TRBV10-3 to TRBJ1-1; tentatively, D is TRBD1 (6 bases). The CDR3 runs to 14 residues. Trimming took 4 bases from V and 1 from J, leaving 10 bases between them. Per the germline V gene, CDR1 is ENHRY and CDR2 is SYGVKD. The CDR3 coding sequence is TGTGCCATCAGTGCGGCAGGGGAGAACACTGAAGCTTTCTTT. Its protein product is CAISAAGENTEAFF.

The CDR3 DNA follows: TGTGCCAGCAGCTCCGAAGCCGGGTCGAATGAGCAGTTCTTC. This gives the protein CASSSEAGSNEQFF. The chain joins TRBV5-6 to TRBJ2-1, with unresolved D. The CDR3 consists of 14 residues. Trimming took 3 bases from V and 7 from J, leaving 14 bases between them. From germline, CDR1 is SGHDT and CDR2 YYEEEE.

V gene TRBV6-5 combines with J gene TRBJ2-1; 7 nucleotides match TRBD2. The CDR3 spans 15 residues. CDR1 MNHEY and CDR2 SVGAGI come from the germline V gene. With V trimmed by 2 bases and J by 6 bases, 7 bases remained unmatched. CDR3 loop: CASSYAGTTINEQFF. The CDR3, as DNA: TGTGCCAGCAGTTACGCCGGGACTACGATCAATGAGCAGTTCTTC.

The rearrangement joins TRBV11-2 to TRBJ2-2; 7 bases align to TRBD1. Germline trimming cut 5 bases from V and 6 bases from J; bases unmatched to any gene: 9. CDR3 length: 15 amino acids. Germline CDR1 is SGHAT and CDR2 is FQNNGV. The CDR3 DNA sequence: TGTGCCAGCAGCCAGGGGGTGATTAGGGCCGGGGAGCTGTTTTTT. This sequence encodes CASSQGVIRAGELFF.

This sequence joins TRBV18 and TRBJ2-7; 11 bases agree with TRBD1. Losses at the gene ends were 2 bases for V and 9 bases for J; bases not matched to a gene: 9. This CDR3 spans 15 amino acids. In germline, CDR1 is KGHSH, CDR2 LQKENI. CDR3 nucleotide sequence: TGTGCCAGCTCACCAAGGGGACAGGGGGAAGGCGGGCAGTACTTC. Amino acids: CASSPRGQGEGGQYF.

The chain combines TRBV9 with TRBJ2-1, with D possibly matching TRBD1 (5 bases). The germline CDR1 and CDR2 sequences are SGDLS and YYNGEE. The ends were cut back, 0 bases at V and 10 bases at J, with 17 bases in the middle. This CDR3 region has 15 residues. This CDR3 reads CASSVAPLSWGEQFF. The CDR3 bases are TGTGCCAGCAGCGTAGCCCCCTTATCTTGGGGCGAGCAGTTCTTC. Drawing the rest from reference TRBV9 and TRBJ2-1, the complete variable domain is DSGVTQTPKHLITATGQRVTLRCSPRSGDLSVYWYQQSLDQGLQFLIQYYNGEERAKGNILERFSAQQFPDLHSELNLSSLELGDSALYFCASSVAPLSWGEQFFGPGTRLTVL.

The chain is built from TRBV6-6 and TRBJ2-3, with TRBD1 identical over 11 bases. The germline gives CDR1 MNHNY, CDR2 SVGAGI (reference sequence). V was pared by 8 bases and J by 1 base, with 8 bases of the junction left unmatched. The CDR3 is 16 residues long. This CDR3 is CASGGGQGVRTDTQYF. The CDR3 DNA is TGTGCCAGCGGAGGGGGACAGGGGGTTCGCACAGATACGCAGTATTTT.

This rearrangement joins TRBV5-1 to TRBJ2-7; 7 bases are shared with TRBD2. From germline, CDR1 is SGHRS and CDR2 YFSETQ. The CDR3 contains 15 residues. After removal of 3 bases from V and 7 bases from J, the junction contained 13 bases not matched to a gene. The CDR3 DNA sequence: TGCGCCAGCAGCTCCACGGGGGGTTCCTTTGAGGAGCAGTACGTC. Translation: CASSSTGGSFEEQYV.

About this clone itself: The junction and the germline gene differ at one end; a read error may be behind it. The chain carries TRBV7-3 and TRBJ2-1; D gene uncertain. Germline CDR1 and CDR2: SGHTA and FQGTGA. This CDR3 has 13 residues. The CDR3 region has the DNA TGTGCCAGCAGTTTAACCGCCTACAATGAGCAGTTCTTC. Protein product: CASSLTAYNEQFF.

This chain links TRBV6-4 with TRBJ2-3; possible D gene TRBD2, 6 bases. Germline values: CDR1 MRHNA, CDR2 SNTAGT. Trimming pared 10 bases from V and 7 bases from J, leaving 15 bases between. The CDR3 extends over 12 amino acids. The CDR3 nucleotides are TGTGCCATTTTGCGGGATCTCTATACGCAGTATTTT. It translates to CAILRDLYTQYF.

The chain combines TRBV5-1 with TRBJ1-2; 7 positions agree with TRBD1. The J segment lost 7 bases and the V segment lost 3 bases, leaving 6 bases of the junction unmatched. Germline values: CDR1 SGHRS, CDR2 YFSETQ. The CDR3 covers 13 residues. CDR3 in amino acids: CASSSTDRSGYTF. The CDR3 DNA reads as TGCGCCAGCAGCTCGACGGACAGGAGTGGCTACACCTTC. Filled out from reference TRBV5-1 and TRBJ1-2, the complete variable domain reads KAGVTQTPRYLIKTRGQQVTLSCSPISGHRSVSWYQQTPGQGLQFLFEYFSETQRNKGNFPGRFSGRQFSNSRSEMNVSTLELGDSALYLCASSSTDRSGYTFGSGTRLTVV.

This chain connects TRBV15 to TRBJ1-2; D not resolved. Germline CDR1 is LNHNV and CDR2 is YYDKDF (reference sequence). Trimming pared 5 bases from V and 5 bases from J, leaving 18 bases between. This CDR3 has 15 residues. CDR3 protein: CATSPQDWSWYGYTF. As DNA, the CDR3 is TGTGCCACCAGCCCCCAAGATTGGAGTTGGTATGGCTACACCTTC.

V and J are TRBV6-5 and TRBJ2-7, with 12 nucleotides matching TRBD2. This CDR3 spans 14 amino acids. CDR1 is MNHEY, CDR2 SVGAGI, per germline. V was pared by 3 bases and J by 4 bases, with 1 base of the junction left unmatched. The CDR3 DNA reads as TGTGCCAGCAGTTATACTAGCGGGAGGTACGAGCAGTACTTC. It is translated as CASSYTSGRYEQYF.

This chain joins TRBV13 and TRBJ2-3, with TRBD2 matching over 10 bases. This CDR3 is built from 17 residues. The germline V gene has CDR1 PRHDT and CDR2 FYEKMQ (reference sequence). The V gene end was trimmed by 2 bases and the J gene end by 4 bases; junction bases not matched to a gene: 9. The CDR3 nucleotides read TGTGCCAGCAGCTTACGTCGGCTAGCGGGAGCCCCAGATACGCAGTATTTT. Its protein product is CASSLRRLAGAPDTQYF.

The CDR3 spells CASSPDTTTGGTEAFF. The DNA for the CDR3 is TGCGCCAGCAGCCCCGATACCACGACAGGGGGCACTGAAGCTTTCTTT. This chain connects TRBV4-3 to TRBJ1-1; TRBD1 matches at 9 bases. Per the germline V gene, CDR1 is LGHNA and CDR2 is YSLEER. With 4 bases clipped from V and 4 bases from J, the junction kept 10 bases outside the gene matches. CDR3 length: 16 residues.

The gene calls are TRBV5-4 and TRBJ1-2; D possibly corresponds to TRBD1 (5 bases). This CDR3 comprises 14 residues. Trimming stripped 3 bases from V and 9 bases from J, with 18 bases between. Germline CDR1 is SGHNT and CDR2 is YYREEE (reference sequence). The CDR3 here is CASSSLDTFGSYTF. CDR3 coding DNA: TGTGCCAGCAGCTCCTTGGACACGTTCGGAAGCTACACCTTC.